This entry lists 28 T cell receptor beta chains sequenced from one sample in a study of vaccination effects on CD4 cells after COVID-19. Their antigens are not known. TCRdb's copy holds only in-frame clones and misses some; the assay was immunoSEQ multiplex PCR. Of 25,000 to 30,000 clones in the sample, over 55% were seen once. Following culture for around 10 days, CD4+ T cells were isolated. Sequencing was performed on CD4+ T cells from PBMCs cultured without peptide, taken before COVID-19 vaccination. These TCRs come from a human donor who received a COVID-19 vaccine.

The rearrangement joins TRBV7-2 to TRBJ2-5; perhaps TRBD1 as D (6 bases). V lost 5 bases to trimming and J lost 4 bases, with 11 bases between them. The germline V gene encodes CDR1 SGHTA and CDR2 FQGNSA. CDR3 length: 13 amino acids. The CDR3 sequence is CASSPGQLETQYF. CDR3 nucleotide sequence: TGTGCCAGCAGCCCTGGACAGTTAGAGACCCAGTACTTC.

The chain joins TRBV21-1 to TRBJ1-3. TRBV21-1 is labeled a pseudogene. There are 15 residues in the CDR3. Here the CDR3 reads CASSTHLISGNTIYF. The CDR3 coding sequence is TGTGCCAGCAGCACCCACCTCATCTCTGGAAACACCATATATTTT.

This clone was counted a few times. CDR3 in DNA: TGTGCCAGCAGTTTGGCGGGACTGAGGGATGGCTACACCTTC. This gives the protein CASSLAGLRDGYTF. The chain combines TRBV27 with TRBJ1-2, with a possible D match to TRBD1 (5 bases). CDR1 is MNHEY, CDR2 SMNVEV, per germline (reference sequence). This CDR3 contains 14 residues. V was clipped by 3 bases and J by 6 bases, with 14 bases between them.

This chain joins TRBV10-1 and TRBJ2-5, with unresolved D. CDR3 size: 10 residues. Trimming took 8 bases from V and 5 from J, leaving 6 bases between them. The V gene's germline CDR1 is WNHNN and CDR2 SYGVQD (reference sequence). The CDR3, as DNA: TGCGCCAGCCTCGGGGAGACCCAGTACTTC. Its translation: CASLGETQYF.

The count of this clone is one. The J gene is TRBJ2-3, the V gene TRBV7-9; D is undetermined. This CDR3 has 14 residues. Germline V gene sequence: CDR1 SEHNR, CDR2 FQNEAQ (reference sequence). With 3 bases removed from V and 2 bases from J, the gap between germline ends came to 9 bases. The chain's CDR3 is CASSFGATTDTQYF. The CDR3 DNA sequence: TGTGCCAGCAGCTTTGGAGCGACCACAGATACGCAGTATTTT.

The chain carries TRBV5-1 and TRBJ2-7, with D tentatively TRBD2 (7 bases). CDR3 length: 15 amino acids. CDR1 and CDR2 (germline): SGHRS, YFSETQ. With 0 bases removed from V and 3 bases from J, the gap between germline ends came to 13 bases. As DNA, the CDR3 is TGCGCCAGCAGCTTGGTGTCGGGGGGCGACTACGAGCAGTACTTC. Amino acids: CASSLVSGGDYEQYF.

The chain is built from TRBV7-6 and TRBJ1-6; D gene unclear. The germline V gene has CDR1 SGHVS and CDR2 FNYEAQ. The CDR3 runs to 16 residues. V was pared by 4 bases and J by 0 bases, with 10 bases between. The CDR3 DNA follows: TGTGCCAGCAGCTCGAGGGAGAGCTCCTATAATTCACCCCTCCACTTT. The encoded protein is CASSSRESSYNSPLHF.

V is TRBV4-1 and J is TRBJ2-3; 15 bases align to TRBD2. In germline, CDR1 is MGHRA, CDR2 YSYEKL. V shed 4 bases, J shed 0 bases, and the junction held 5 bases outside the gene matches. The CDR3 spans 18 residues. As DNA, the CDR3 is TGCGCCAGCAGCCGGGGACTAGCGGGAGGTGGGAGCACAGATACGCAGTATTTT. Its translation is CASSRGLAGGGSTDTQYF.

The chain links TRBV5-1 to TRBJ2-7; the D gene is possibly TRBD1 (6 bases). The germline V and J ends were trimmed by 4 bases and 4 bases, with 24 bases remaining between them. The germline V gene encodes CDR1 SGHRS and CDR2 YFSETQ. This CDR3 has 17 residues. The CDR3 coding sequence is TGCGCCAGCAGCCCCATGAGGGGGTTAGGGTTGGGGTACGAGCAGTACTTC. Translated: CASSPMRGLGLGYEQYF. The full variable domain, rest sourced from reference TRBV5-1 and TRBJ2-7, is KAGVTQTPRYLIKTRGQQVTLSCSPISGHRSVSWYQQTPGQGLQFLFEYFSETQRNKGNFPGRFSGRQFSNSRSEMNVSTLELGDSALYLCASSPMRGLGLGYEQYFGPGTRLTVT.

In this sample, this clone turned up a few times. This chain connects TRBV2 to TRBJ1-5; D is undetermined. This CDR3 spans 14 amino acids. Germline V gives CDR1 SNHLY, CDR2 FYNNEI. Trimming removed 0 bases at V and 7 bases at J, with 10 bases between. CDR3 in amino acids: CASSEALWGQPQHF. The CDR3 DNA is TGTGCCAGCAGTGAAGCGCTGTGGGGACAGCCCCAGCATTTT.

This chain joins TRBV19 and TRBJ2-3; D remains unclear. Germline V CDR1 and CDR2: LNHDA, SQIVND (reference sequence). The CDR3 covers 15 residues. Deletions cut 1 base from V and 3 bases from J, with 11 bases between. The CDR3 DNA follows: TGTGCCAGTAGTATAGGGCCGACGGGTACAGATACGCAGTATTTT. Translation: CASSIGPTGTDTQYF.

The chain is built from TRBV2 and TRBJ1-5, with D unresolved. The V gene lost 7 bases and the J gene lost 5 bases, with 9 bases spanning the gap. This CDR3 has 12 residues. Germline V CDR1 and CDR2: SNHLY, FYNNEI. CDR3 in amino acids: CASNRVDQPQHF. DNA for the CDR3: TGTGCCAGCAATAGGGTGGATCAGCCCCAGCATTTT.

This chain links TRBV27 with TRBJ2-3; the D call may be TRBD1 or TRBD2 (6 bases each). CDR1 is MNHEY and CDR2 is SMNVEV in the germline V gene (reference sequence). V was shortened by 2 bases and J by 5 bases, with 14 bases between the two germline ends. The CDR3 is 15 amino acids. CDR3 in amino acids: CASSLVRGRGDTQYF. The CDR3 DNA sequence: TGTGCCAGCAGTTTAGTACGGGGGCGCGGAGATACGCAGTATTTT.

J is TRBJ1-2 and V is TRBV24-1; D perhaps matches TRBD1 (5 bases). CDR3 length: 14 amino acids. The V gene lost 3 bases and the J gene lost 10 bases, with 17 bases spanning the gap. Germline-derived CDR1 and CDR2 are KGHDR and SFDVKD. CDR3 bases: TGTGCCACCAGTGATGGCGACAGAACCCCCTTCTACACCTTC. Its translation: CATSDGDRTPFYTF.

This chain connects TRBV6-5 to TRBJ1-5, with 8 positions matching TRBD1. J gave up 2 bases and V 6 bases, and 0 bases lay outside the gene matches. The CDR3 runs to 13 residues. CDR1 MNHEY and CDR2 SVGAGI come from the germline V gene. CDR3 in DNA: TGTGCCAGCAGGACAGGGGGCAATCAGCCCCAGCATTTT. Residues: CASRTGGNQPQHF.

CDR3 bases: TGTGCCAGCAGCGAGAGGGTGAGGGGAGAGACCCAGTACTTC. Its protein is CASSERVRGETQYF. The chain combines TRBV2 with TRBJ2-5; possibly TRBD1 or TRBD2 for D (5 bases each). V dropped 6 bases and J dropped 4 bases, with 15 bases sitting between them. Germline V gene sequence: CDR1 SNHLY, CDR2 FYNNEI. The CDR3 has 14 residues.

The chain couples TRBV19 to TRBJ2-6; D unclear. Germline lookup yields CDR1 LNHDA and CDR2 SQIVND (reference sequence). The germline V and J ends were trimmed by 10 bases and 0 bases, with 13 bases remaining between them. This CDR3 is 15 amino acids long. For the CDR3, the DNA is TGTGCCACCTCCCATCAGCCCTCTGGGGCCAACGTCCTGACTTTC. It codes for CATSHQPSGANVLTF.

The rearrangement joins TRBV3-1 (or the pseudogene TRBV3-2) to TRBJ2-3; 9 nucleotides agree with TRBD1. Germline CDR1 is LGHDT and CDR2 is YNNKEL (reference sequence). The CDR3 length is 17 residues. J was trimmed by 4 bases and V by 0 bases; bases with no gene match: 8. The DNA of the CDR3 is TGTGCCAGCAGCCAAGATGTCGGGACAGGGATCGCAGATACGCAGTATTTT. Translated: CASSQDVGTGIADTQYF.

This clone turned up a few times. This chain connects TRBV18 to TRBJ2-3; 7 bases map to TRBD2. CDR1 KGHSH and CDR2 LQKENI come from the germline V gene. This CDR3 region has 15 residues. V lost 3 bases to trimming and J lost 4 bases; unmatched junction nucleotides: 7. The DNA for the CDR3 is TGTGCCAGCTCACCGACTGGCGGGAGCCCAGATACGCAGTATTTT. This codes for CASSPTGGSPDTQYF. The variable domain in full, completed from reference TRBV18 and TRBJ2-3, reads NAGVMQNPRHLVRRRGQEARLRCSPMKGHSHVYWYRQLPEEGLKFMVYLQKENIIDESGMPKERFSAEFPKEGPSILRIQQVVRGDSAAYFCASSPTGGSPDTQYFGPGTRLTVL.

The gene calls are TRBV12-3 or TRBV12-4 and TRBJ1-2; D uncertain. The CDR3 sequence is 13 residues long. Trimming stripped 1 base from V and 2 bases from J, with 5 bases between. CDR3 sequence: CASSLGQNYGYTF. CDR3 bases: TGTGCCAGCAGTTTAGGGCAGAACTATGGCTACACCTTC.

The chain uses TRBV7-6 and TRBJ1-2; 9 bases are a match to TRBD1. The CDR3 contains 16 residues. Germline V gene lookup returns CDR1 SGHVS and CDR2 FNYEAQ. Germline trimming cut 2 bases from V and 7 bases from J; bases unmatched to any gene: 11. The CDR3 sequence: CASSLTYRTGVGGYTF. CDR3 bases: TGTGCCAGCAGCTTAACCTATCGGACAGGGGTCGGTGGCTACACCTTC.

The chain combines TRBV10-2 with TRBJ1-5; 9 bases fit TRBD1. Unmatched junction bases numbered 6, after V lost 8 bases and J lost 4 bases. The CDR3 runs to 14 residues. CDR1 and CDR2 (germline): WSHSY, SAAADI. CDR3 in DNA: TGCGCCAGCGCCGAGACAGGGGGGAATCAGCCCCAGCATTTT. This codes for CASAETGGNQPQHF.

This clone was picked up a small number of times. The chain has TRBV7-2 and TRBJ1-1; D uncertain. Deletions cut 5 bases from V and 0 bases from J, with 16 bases between. Germline CDR1 is SGHTA and CDR2 is FQGNSA. This CDR3 spans 16 amino acids. The CDR3 loop is CASSPGTGGLNTEAFF. CDR3 DNA sequence: TGTGCCAGCAGCCCGGGAACCGGAGGGTTGAACACTGAAGCTTTCTTT.

V usage is TRBV6-2 or TRBV6-3 and J usage is TRBJ2-5, with D uncertain. Trimming shortened V by 0 bases and J by 1 base, and 6 bases separated the two germline ends. There are 14 residues in the CDR3. Looked up from germline, CDR1 is MNHEY and CDR2 is SVGEGT. Written as DNA, the CDR3 is TGTGCCAGCAGTTACTCGGGCAGCCAAGAGACCCAGTACTTC. The encoded protein is CASSYSGSQETQYF.

The genes are TRBV24-1 and TRBJ1-2; perhaps TRBD1 as D (6 bases). From germline, CDR1 is KGHDR and CDR2 SFDVKD. V dropped 9 bases and J dropped 0 bases, with 10 bases sitting between them. The CDR3 totals 13 residues. The CDR3 DNA reads TGTGCCACCTCCCAGGGGACTAACTATGGCTACACCTTC. Translating gives CATSQGTNYGYTF.

CDR3 coding DNA: TGTGCCAGCGGGATTGACAGGCTAGTCTATGGCTACACCTTC. This codes for CASGIDRLVYGYTF. V gene TRBV2 combines with J gene TRBJ1-2; D might be TRBD1 (6 bases). This CDR3 region has 14 residues. V lost 8 bases to trimming and J lost 4 bases, with 17 bases between them. From germline, CDR1 is SNHLY and CDR2 FYNNEI.

V is TRBV27 and J is TRBJ2-2, with TRBD2 matching 9 bases. CDR1 is MNHEY and CDR2 is SMNVEV in the germline V gene (reference sequence). J lost 2 bases, V lost 4 bases, and 8 bases had no gene match. CDR3 length equals 17 residues. CDR3 nucleotides: TGTGCCAGCAGTTGGCCAGCGGGGGGATCTAACACCGGGGAGCTGTTTTTT. It specifies CASSWPAGGSNTGELFF.

The V and J genes are TRBV10-1 and TRBJ2-1, with D possibly matching TRBD2 (5 bases). CDR1 and CDR2 from the germline V gene are WNHNN and SYGVQD (reference sequence). V was shortened by 3 bases and J by 8 bases, with 20 bases between the two germline ends. The CDR3 sequence is 16 residues long. The CDR3 DNA sequence: TGCGCCAGCAGTGAATCGGAGACTACCTTCCCCTATGAGCAGTTCTTC. As protein: CASSESETTFPYEQFF.